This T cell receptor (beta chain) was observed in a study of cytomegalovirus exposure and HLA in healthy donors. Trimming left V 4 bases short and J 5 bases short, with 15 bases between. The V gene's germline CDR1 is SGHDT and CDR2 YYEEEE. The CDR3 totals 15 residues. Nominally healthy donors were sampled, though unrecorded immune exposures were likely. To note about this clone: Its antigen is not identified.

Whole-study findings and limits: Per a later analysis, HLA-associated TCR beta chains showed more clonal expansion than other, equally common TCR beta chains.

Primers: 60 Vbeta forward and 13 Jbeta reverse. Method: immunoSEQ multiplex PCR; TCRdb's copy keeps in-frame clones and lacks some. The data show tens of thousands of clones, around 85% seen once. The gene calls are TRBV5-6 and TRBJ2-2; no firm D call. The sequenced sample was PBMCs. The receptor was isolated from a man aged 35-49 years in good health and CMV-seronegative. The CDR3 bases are TGTGCCAGCAGCGTGGAGCAGGTTCGAACCGGGGAGCTGTTTTTT. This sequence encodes CASSVEQVRTGELFF.